One sample yielded the 26 T cell receptor beta chains listed below, sequenced in a study of blood T cells in healthy people across ages. Next came a second PCR, run for roughly 6 to 11 cycles, which used a sample-barcoded 5' primer along with a J-beta primer mix. TCRdb re-called the 5' RACE reads through MiXCR, storing one row per CDR3 protein. The table shows 650,000 or so distinct CDR3 sequences, with around 50% occurring only once. Sequencing was carried out using blood. Receptor source: a woman aged 80 or older in good health.

This clonotype occurred a few times. The chain recombines TRBV20-1 with TRBJ1-6; D uncertain. The germline V gene encodes CDR1 DFQATT and CDR2 SNEGSKA (reference sequence). V lost 4 bases and J lost 8, with 15 bases in between. This CDR3 region has 14 residues. CDR3 sequence: CSATGLARDSPLHF. CDR3 DNA sequence: TGCAGTGCTACCGGACTCGCCCGGGATTCACCCCTCCACTTT.

A few counts support this clonotype. The chain's CDR3 is CASSLNRVTGELFF. The DNA for the CDR3 is TGCGCCAGCAGCCTCAACAGGGTAACCGGGGAGCTGTTTTTT. This rearrangement joins TRBV5-1 to TRBJ2-2; maybe TRBD1 (6 bases). Germline-derived CDR1 and CDR2 are SGHRS and YFSETQ. V was shortened by 4 bases and J by 5 bases, with 12 bases between the two germline ends. The CDR3 has 14 amino acids.

This clonotype was detected a few times. Being one base from a much bigger clone, this may be a read error. The rearrangement uses TRBV27 and TRBJ2-5; no clear D. The CDR3 is 13 amino acids. Germline-derived CDR1 and CDR2 are MNHEY and SMNVEV (reference sequence). The CDR3 coding sequence is TGTGTCAGCAGTTTACGGGTCCAAGAGACCCAGTACTTC. Its protein is CVSSLRVQETQYF.

The chain is built from TRBV5-1 and TRBJ2-3; a weak D match, TRBD1 (6 bases). This CDR3 spans 15 amino acids. Trimming stripped 4 bases from V and 0 bases from J, with 12 bases between. Germline V gene sequence: CDR1 SGHRS, CDR2 YFSETQ. The CDR3 DNA is TGCGCCAGCAGCCCCAGACAGGCAAGCACAGATACGCAGTATTTT. Translation: CASSPRQASTDTQYF.

This clonotype has just a few counts. The chain employs TRBV12-3 or TRBV12-4 and TRBJ1-6; a weak D match, TRBD1 (5 bases). The CDR3 has 14 amino acids. Trimming cost V 4 bases and J 5 bases, with 9 bases left between them. The CDR3 spells CASSSGLDNSPLHF. The CDR3 bases are TGTGCCAGCAGTTCGGGACTGGATAATTCACCCCTCCACTTT.

This clonotype was seen a handful of times. This rearrangement joins TRBV6-1 to TRBJ2-1; 10 bases agree with TRBD2. Germline assignment: CDR1 MNHNS and CDR2 SASEGT. The CDR3 totals 17 residues. The J segment lost 5 bases and the V segment lost 4 bases, leaving 11 bases of the junction unmatched. CDR3 nucleotides: TGTGCCAGCAGTGTATCGTTAGGGACTAGCGCCAACAATGAGCAGTTCTTC. Translated, it gives CASSVSLGTSANNEQFF.

A note on this clonotype: One end of the junction does not line up with germline, which may come from a read error. The chain is built from TRBV4-1 and TRBJ1-2; D call uncertain. Germline values: CDR1 MGHRA, CDR2 YSYEKL. CDR3 length: 15 amino acids. In DNA, the CDR3 is TGCACCAGCAGCCCCCCGACAAACGTTAACTATGGCTACACCTTC. The encoded protein is CTSSPPTNVNYGYTF.

A word on this clonotype: A single base separates this from a much larger clone, so it may be a read error. The genes are TRBV9 and TRBJ2-1, with D unclear. This CDR3 has 15 amino acids. Germline CDR1 SGDLS, CDR2 YYNGEE. The CDR3 is CAGSVARPLGNEQFF. The CDR3, as DNA: TGTGCCGGCAGCGTGGCTCGCCCTTTGGGGAATGAGCAGTTCTTC.

The genes are TRBV20-1 and TRBJ2-1; D assignment may be TRBD1 or TRBD2 (5 bases each). Germline CDR1 is DFQATT and CDR2 is SNEGSKA (reference sequence). The CDR3 length is 12 residues. V was shortened by 5 bases and J by 4 bases, with 9 bases between the two germline ends. CDR3 in amino acids: CSAGGYYNEQFF. In nucleotides, the CDR3 is TGCAGTGCTGGGGGATATTACAATGAGCAGTTCTTC.

The chain combines TRBV7-9 with TRBJ2-1; D uncertain. The CDR3 is 15 amino acids. Germline assignment: CDR1 SEHNR and CDR2 FQNEAQ (reference sequence). Trimming shortened V by 6 bases and J by 3 bases, and 15 bases separated the two germline ends. This chain's CDR3 is CASRKVVAGYNEQFF. The CDR3 DNA follows: TGTGCCAGCAGGAAGGTGGTAGCCGGCTACAATGAGCAGTTCTTC.

This chain joins TRBV5-1 and TRBJ2-5; D is ambiguous. The CDR3 is 14 amino acids. The germline V gene encodes CDR1 SGHRS and CDR2 YFSETQ. Trimming cost V 4 bases and J 1 base, with 11 bases left between them. The CDR3: CASSALDPQETQYF. CDR3 bases: TGCGCCAGCAGCGCACTGGATCCCCAAGAGACCCAGTACTTC.

In the case of this clonotype: A read error may explain this, as a much larger clone is one base away. The chain is built from TRBV7-2 and TRBJ2-5; D possibly corresponds to TRBD1 (6 bases). There are 13 residues in the CDR3. From germline, CDR1 is SGHTA and CDR2 FQGNSA. Trimming stripped 0 bases from V and 11 bases from J, with 13 bases between. CDR3 loop: CASSLAWDNEQYF. The CDR3 region has the DNA TGTGCCAGCAGCTTAGCGTGGGACAATGAGCAGTACTTC.

This clonotype was seen more than once but under ten times. The chain is built from TRBV28 and TRBJ2-5; no clear D. The V gene's germline CDR1 is MDHEN and CDR2 SYDVKM. This CDR3 comprises 14 residues. V was clipped by 3 bases and J by 2 bases, with 10 bases between them. The CDR3 region has the DNA TGTGCCAGCAGTTTTGGGCAGTTACAAGAGACCCAGTACTTC. Translation gives CASSFGQLQETQYF. Full variable domain (remainder filled in from reference TRBV28 and TRBJ2-5): DVKVTQSSRYLVKRTGEKVFLECVQDMDHENMFWYRQDPGLGLRLIYFSYDVKMKEKGDIPEGYSVSREKKERFSLILESASTNQTSMYLCASSFGQLQETQYFGPGTRLLVL.

This clonotype has just one count. The genes are TRBV7-3 and TRBJ2-1, with a tentative D call TRBD1 (5 bases). Germline V CDR1 and CDR2: SGHTA, FQGTGA. CDR3 length equals 13 residues. V dropped 5 bases and J dropped 7 bases, with 12 bases sitting between them. As DNA, the CDR3 is TGTGCCAGCAGCACCCAAAGACAGAATGAGCAGTTCTTC. It yields the protein CASSTQRQNEQFF.

The chain links TRBV27 to TRBJ2-1, with 15 bases aligning to TRBD2. With V trimmed by 8 bases and J by 5 bases, 10 bases remained unmatched. In germline, CDR1 is MNHEY, CDR2 SMNVEV (reference sequence). This CDR3 spans 17 amino acids. The CDR3 protein is CASVPGLAGGIDNEQFF. The CDR3 DNA reads as TGTGCCAGCGTACCGGGACTAGCGGGAGGAATAGACAATGAGCAGTTCTTC.

The chain's CDR3 is CSAVPNGDRAEAFF. CDR3 DNA sequence: TGCAGCGCGGTACCAAATGGGGATAGGGCTGAAGCTTTCTTT. This rearrangement joins TRBV29-1 to TRBJ1-1; D is uncertain. The CDR3 runs 14 residues. V lost 7 bases to trimming and J lost 6 bases, with 21 bases between them. Germline CDR1 and CDR2: SQVTM and ANQGSEA.

The chain couples TRBV7-8 to TRBJ1-6, with TRBD1 identical over 8 bases. This CDR3 is built from 14 residues. The junction had 3 bases not matched to a gene; V was cut back by 4 bases and J by 7 bases. Germline CDR1 and CDR2: SGHVS and FQNEAQ. CDR3 loop: CASSSDRGNSPLHF. CDR3 DNA sequence: TGTGCCAGCAGCTCCGACAGGGGAAATTCACCCCTCCACTTT.

In this sample, this clonotype turned up many times. The rearrangement joins TRBV7-9 to TRBJ2-5; D not resolved. V shed 8 bases and J shed 4 bases, with 8 bases lying between them. CDR3 size: 11 residues. Germline values: CDR1 SEHNR, CDR2 FQNEAQ (reference sequence). CDR3 protein: CASDLVETQYF. CDR3 in DNA: TGTGCCAGCGACCTAGTAGAGACCCAGTACTTC.

This rearrangement joins TRBV7-2 to TRBJ1-1; 8 bases match TRBD1. The CDR3 runs 13 residues. Germline CDR1 and CDR2: SGHTA and FQGNSA. With V trimmed by 5 bases and J by 6 bases, 5 bases remained unmatched. The CDR3 here is CASSTGGPPEAFF. The CDR3, as DNA: TGTGCCAGCAGCACAGGGGGGCCCCCTGAAGCTTTCTTT.

The chain employs TRBV28 and TRBJ2-1; TRBD2 might be the D (6 bases). CDR1 is MDHEN and CDR2 is SYDVKM in the germline V gene. This CDR3 is built from 17 residues. The ends were cut back, 3 bases at V and 1 base at J, with 16 bases in the middle. The CDR3 DNA is TGTGCCAGCAGTTTCCCTCGCGGGGCTCCGTCCTACAATGAGCAGTTCTTC. Amino acid sequence: CASSFPRGAPSYNEQFF.

J is TRBJ1-4 and V is TRBV7-2, with TRBD1 identical over 7 bases. This CDR3 is 15 amino acids long. Trimming removed 3 bases from V and 8 bases from J; junction bases left unmatched: 9. Germline CDR1 SGHTA, CDR2 FQGNSA. CDR3 sequence (DNA): TGTGCCAGCAGCTTGTTGGGACAGTTTGGGGAAAAACTGTTTTTT. Translated: CASSLLGQFGEKLFF. Supplemented by reference TRBV7-2 and TRBJ1-4, the full variable domain reads GAGVSQSPSNKVTEKGKDVELRCDPISGHTALYWYRQSLGQGLEFLIYFQGNSAPDKSGLPSDRFSAERTGGSVSTLTIQRTQQEDSAVYLCASSLLGQFGEKLFFGSGTQLSVL.

Only a few counts were recorded for this clonotype. The J gene is TRBJ2-1, the V gene TRBV18; 8 bases fit TRBD2. J gave up 6 bases and V 1 base, and 8 bases lay outside the gene matches. CDR1 and CDR2 (germline): KGHSH, LQKENI. The CDR3 has 16 amino acids. The CDR3 coding sequence is TGTGCCAGCTCACCACGAAGCGGGGGTGCCCCCAATGAGCAGTTCTTC. The encoded protein is CASSPRSGGAPNEQFF.

This clonotype occurred many times. The CDR3 loop is CASSVGTGELFF. The CDR3 coding sequence is TGTGCCAGCAGTGTGGGAACCGGGGAGCTGTTTTTT. This chain connects TRBV2 to TRBJ2-2, with no clear D. Trimming left V 4 bases short and J 5 bases short, with 5 bases between. CDR3 length: 12 residues. In germline, CDR1 is SNHLY, CDR2 FYNNEI. Combining the CDR3 with reference TRBV2 and TRBJ2-2 gives the whole variable domain EPEVTQTPSHQVTQMGQEVILRCVPISNHLYFYWYRQILGQKVEFLVSFYNNEISEKSEIFDDQFSVERPDGSNFTLKIRSTKLEDSAMYFCASSVGTGELFFGEGSRLTVL.

The chain employs TRBV3-1 and TRBJ2-2; TRBD1 might be the D (6 bases). Trimming cost V 4 bases and J 3 bases, with 21 bases left between them. The CDR3 has 18 residues. Germline CDR1 and CDR2: LGHDT and YNNKEL (reference sequence). CDR3 sequence (DNA): TGTGCCAGCAGCCTTCAGGTTGGGGGCGCAGGGGACACCGGGGAGCTGTTTTTT. Translating it yields CASSLQVGGAGDTGELFF. The entire variable domain, with the rest obtained from reference TRBV3-1 and TRBJ2-2, is as follows: DTAVSQTPKYLVTQMGNDKSIKCEQNLGHDTMYWYKQDSKKFLKIMFSYNNKELIINETVPNRFSPKSPDKAHLNLHINSLELGDSAVYFCASSLQVGGAGDTGELFFGEGSRLTVL.

This rearrangement joins TRBV25-1 to TRBJ2-2, with unresolved D. Germline CDR1 reads MGHDK; CDR2 reads SYGVNS. The CDR3 is made up of 12 amino acids. Trimming stripped 5 bases from V and 6 bases from J, with 7 bases between. The chain's CDR3 is CASSTPAGELFF. For the CDR3, the DNA is TGTGCCAGCAGTACTCCGGCCGGGGAGCTGTTTTTT.

This clonotype showed up just a few times. This may be a read error: a much more frequent sequence differs by one nucleotide. The rearrangement uses TRBV25-1 and TRBJ2-5; D gene unclear. This CDR3 has 13 amino acids. Trimming shortened V by 2 bases and J by 11 bases, and 15 bases separated the two germline ends. Germline V gene data show CDR1 as MGHDK and CDR2 as SYGVNS. CDR3 region: CASSENLGYKQYF. The DNA of the CDR3 is TGTGCCAGCAGTGAAAATCTAGGGTACAAGCAGTACTTC.